Listed here are 29 T cell receptor beta chains from one sample, sequenced in a study of cytomegalovirus exposure and HLA in healthy donors. The PCR was carried out with 60 Vbeta primers and 13 Jbeta primers. Using immunoSEQ multiplex PCR, the repertoire was profiled, and TCRdb retains in-frame clones only, with some absent. This table holds more than 150,000 clones, 80% found once. The material sequenced was PBMCs. The origin of the receptors is a girl aged 5 to 17 in good health and CMV-seropositive.

This chain uses TRBV27 with TRBJ1-5; D is uncertain. The CDR3 consists of 14 residues. Germline CDR1 and CDR2: MNHEY and SMNVEV (reference sequence). V was trimmed by 5 bases and J by 11 bases, leaving 19 bases between them. The CDR3 DNA is TGTGCCAGCAGTCCTGGACCTTCGGGGTTGACCCAGCATTTT. Protein product: CASSPGPSGLTQHF.

The chain combines TRBV9 with TRBJ2-5; 7 bases agree with TRBD1. Unmatched junction bases numbered 7, after V lost 3 bases and J lost 5 bases. The germline V gene encodes CDR1 SGDLS and CDR2 YYNGEE. The length of the CDR3 is 14 residues. CDR3 in DNA: TGTGCCAGCAGCGATGTAGGGGGCCCGGAGACCCAGTACTTC. Translating gives CASSDVGGPETQYF.

The gene calls are TRBV9 and TRBJ2-7, with 9 positions matching TRBD2. This CDR3 spans 14 amino acids. Unmatched junction bases numbered 5, after V lost 3 bases and J lost 4 bases. Per germline, CDR1 SGDLS and CDR2 YYNGEE. CDR3 bases: TGTGCCAGCAGCGCTAGCGGGACTACGTACGAGCAGTACTTC. It specifies CASSASGTTYEQYF.

The chain carries TRBV5-4 and TRBJ2-7; the match to TRBD2 covers 13 bases. This CDR3 region has 16 residues. Germline lookup yields CDR1 SGHNT and CDR2 YYREEE (reference sequence). The V segment lost 4 bases and the J segment 4 bases; nucleotides outside the gene matches: 8. Here the CDR3 reads CASSPGGTSGVYEQYF. CDR3 bases: TGTGCCAGCAGCCCTGGGGGGACTAGCGGGGTGTACGAGCAGTACTTC.

V gene TRBV19 combines with J gene TRBJ1-3; D remains ambiguous. The CDR3 runs to 14 residues. CDR1 and CDR2 (germline): LNHDA, SQIVND (reference sequence). V lost 2 bases to trimming and J lost 0 bases, with 5 bases between them. The DNA of the CDR3 is TGTGCCAGTAGTATATCAAACTCTGGAAACACCATATATTTT. Protein sequence: CASSISNSGNTIYF.

This chain uses TRBV9 with TRBJ2-1; 8 bases match TRBD2. The germline V gene encodes CDR1 SGDLS and CDR2 YYNGEE. This CDR3 spans 17 amino acids. With V trimmed by 4 bases and J by 4 bases, 13 bases remained unmatched. The CDR3 protein is CASSLREGQGQYNEQFF. The CDR3 DNA reads as TGTGCCAGCAGCCTCCGGGAGGGCCAGGGACAATACAATGAGCAGTTCTTC.

V is TRBV19 and J is TRBJ2-7; the match to TRBD1 covers 8 bases. This CDR3 is 14 amino acids long. Germline V gene sequence: CDR1 LNHDA, CDR2 SQIVND (reference sequence). J gave up 5 bases and V 8 bases, and 11 bases lay outside the gene matches. CDR3 sequence (DNA): TGTGCCAGTGCACCGGGACAGGAATTCCACGAGCAGTACTTC. It yields the protein CASAPGQEFHEQYF.

The CDR3 nucleotides read TGTGCCAGCAGTCCAATCATACAGGGGGCGCATGACGAGCAGTACTTC. Translating gives CASSPIIQGAHDEQYF. The chain employs TRBV25-1 and TRBJ2-7; 9 bases fit TRBD1. The CDR3 has 16 residues. Germline V gene sequence: CDR1 MGHDK, CDR2 SYGVNS. Unmatched junction bases numbered 13, after V lost 5 bases and J lost 5 bases.

This chain uses TRBV6-1 with TRBJ2-5; maybe TRBD2 (7 bases). Germline V lookup: CDR1 MNHNS, CDR2 SASEGT. V gave up 4 bases and J gave up 6 bases, with 15 bases separating them. This CDR3 comprises 14 residues. The CDR3 loop is CASSGRGALKTQYF. The CDR3 DNA sequence: TGTGCCAGCAGTGGACGGGGGGCGTTGAAGACCCAGTACTTC.

The rearrangement joins TRBV6-1 to TRBJ1-5; a weak D match, TRBD1 (5 bases). V lost 2 bases and J lost 4, with 15 bases in between. The V gene's germline CDR1 is MNHNS and CDR2 SASEGT. The CDR3 is 16 residues long. The CDR3 nucleotides read TGTGCCAGCAGTGAATATGGGGGGGGTGGTAATCAGCCCCAGCATTTT. This gives the protein CASSEYGGGGNQPQHF.

This clone was counted between two and nine times. The genes are TRBV2 and TRBJ1-3, with 9 bases matching TRBD1. CDR1 and CDR2 (germline): SNHLY, FYNNEI. With 5 bases clipped from V and 4 bases from J, the junction kept 3 bases outside the gene matches. The CDR3 runs 14 residues. The CDR3 sequence: CASSRQGVGNTIYF. CDR3 DNA sequence: TGTGCCAGCAGTAGACAGGGGGTCGGAAACACCATATATTTT.

The rearrangement joins TRBV7-9 to TRBJ2-6; maybe TRBD2 (6 bases). The germline gives CDR1 SEHNR, CDR2 FQNEAQ (reference sequence). This CDR3 region has 14 residues. The germline V and J ends were trimmed by 10 bases and 0 bases, with 10 bases remaining between them. CDR3 DNA sequence: TGTGCCACACGGGGGTTCTCTGGGGCCAACGTCCTGACTTTC. The encoded protein is CATRGFSGANVLTF.

The V and J genes are TRBV6-5 and TRBJ1-2; D is perhaps TRBD1 (5 bases). The CDR3 contains 14 residues. V lost 0 bases to trimming and J lost 8 bases, with 13 bases between them. Germline V gene sequence: CDR1 MNHEY, CDR2 SVGAGI. The CDR3 loop reads CASSYSGEPTGYTF. The CDR3 DNA reads TGTGCCAGCAGTTACTCAGGGGAACCAACGGGCTACACCTTC.

This rearrangement joins TRBV6-5 to TRBJ2-3, with unresolved D. The germline V gene has CDR1 MNHEY and CDR2 SVGAGI. This CDR3 is built from 12 residues. V lost 0 bases to trimming and J lost 8 bases, with 6 bases between them. CDR3 amino acids: CASSYSSGTQYF. CDR3 sequence (DNA): TGTGCCAGCAGTTACTCCTCCGGTACGCAGTATTTT.

This clone is a singleton in its sample. The gene calls are TRBV2 and TRBJ2-5, with 10 bases aligning to TRBD2. Trimming cost V 5 bases and J 5 bases; bases outside gene matches: 2. CDR3 length: 13 amino acids. CDR1 SNHLY and CDR2 FYNNEI come from the germline V gene. The CDR3 spells CASSILAGETQYF. The CDR3 DNA follows: TGTGCCAGCAGTATACTAGCGGGGGAGACCCAGTACTTC.

This clone was found a few times. Its ends do not fully match the called genes, so a read error is possible. The chain has TRBV7-9 and TRBJ2-7, with 10 bases matching TRBD2. The CDR3 spans 15 residues. Germline-derived CDR1 and CDR2 are SEHNR and FQNEAQ (reference sequence). CDR3 in amino acids: CASSGALAGVNPGNF. CDR3 coding DNA: TGTGCCAGCAGCGGGGCGCTAGCGGGAGTAAACCCCGGGAACTTC.

The chain has TRBV10-3 and TRBJ2-3, with 8 bases lining up with TRBD2. Germline trimming cut 3 bases from V and 3 bases from J; bases unmatched to any gene: 2. CDR3 length: 14 residues. Germline assignment: CDR1 ENHRY and CDR2 SYGVKD. The CDR3 loop reads CAISDQRGTDTQYF. Here the CDR3 DNA reads TGTGCCATCAGTGACCAGCGGGGGACAGATACGCAGTATTTT.

The chain uses TRBV12-5 and TRBJ2-3; 7 bases fit TRBD2. Germline CDR1 LGHNT, CDR2 FRNRAP. V shed 2 bases and J 5 bases; nucleotides not matched to a gene: 7. The CDR3 consists of 15 residues. The CDR3 here is CASGLWEGREDTQYF. For the CDR3, the DNA is TGTGCTAGTGGTTTGTGGGAGGGCCGAGAAGATACGCAGTATTTT.

The rearrangement links TRBV10-3 to TRBJ1-2; a possible D gene is TRBD1 (6 bases). Trimming left V 3 bases short and J 8 bases short, with 13 bases between. The CDR3 is made up of 13 amino acids. The germline CDR1 and CDR2 sequences are ENHRY and SYGVKD. The CDR3 sequence is CAISETQGYGYTF. In DNA, the CDR3 is TGTGCCATCAGTGAAACACAGGGTTACGGCTACACCTTC.

The chain recombines TRBV6-5 with TRBJ2-7; no clear D gene. In germline, CDR1 is MNHEY, CDR2 SVGAGI. This CDR3 is built from 11 residues. The V and J ends lost 4 bases and 3 bases respectively, with 4 bases between them. CDR3 DNA sequence: TGTGCCAGCAGTTCTTTCTACGAGCAGTACTTC. It yields the protein CASSSFYEQYF.

The rearrangement uses TRBV2 and TRBJ2-7; D is undetermined. The germline V gene encodes CDR1 SNHLY and CDR2 FYNNEI. The CDR3 sequence is 12 residues long. V dropped 6 bases and J dropped 2 bases, with 8 bases sitting between them. The CDR3 loop is CASSAATYEQYF. The CDR3 DNA reads TGTGCCAGCAGCGCGGCCACCTACGAGCAGTACTTC. Complete variable domain (other parts from reference TRBV2 and TRBJ2-7): EPEVTQTPSHQVTQMGQEVILRCVPISNHLYFYWYRQILGQKVEFLVSFYNNEISEKSEIFDDQFSVERPDGSNFTLKIRSTKLEDSAMYFCASSAATYEQYFGPGTRLTVT.

The V call is TRBV25-1, the J call TRBJ1-2, with TRBD1 as a possible D gene (5 bases). Trimming pared 2 bases from V and 4 bases from J, leaving 11 bases between. Germline lookup yields CDR1 MGHDK and CDR2 SYGVNS. The CDR3 is 14 residues long. The CDR3 protein is CASSERQGIYGYTF. The CDR3 coding sequence is TGTGCCAGCAGTGAACGTCAGGGCATCTATGGCTACACCTTC.

The chain combines TRBV29-1 with TRBJ2-5; D gene uncertain. The V gene's germline CDR1 is SQVTM and CDR2 ANQGSEA. The V end was cut by 4 bases, the J end by 1 base, with 13 bases between. This CDR3 spans 14 amino acids. CDR3 DNA sequence: TGCAGCGTTGTTCCACTTAACCCCCAAGAGACCCAGTACTTC. Encoded protein: CSVVPLNPQETQYF.

The V gene is TRBV6-5, the J gene TRBJ1-1, with D perhaps matching TRBD1 (5 bases). CDR3 length: 14 amino acids. Germline values: CDR1 MNHEY, CDR2 SVGAGI. Trimming left V 6 bases short and J 6 bases short, with 17 bases between. CDR3 coding DNA: TGTGCCAGCAGCCCCCCCTGGGGGGACCCTGAAGCTTTCTTT. Protein sequence: CASSPPWGDPEAFF.

The V gene is TRBV4-3, the J gene TRBJ1-5; TRBD1 is a possible D gene (5 bases). Trimming removed 1 base from V and 5 bases from J, with 9 bases in between. In germline, CDR1 is LGHNA, CDR2 YSLEER. The CDR3 has 14 residues. CDR3 residues: CASSQGWGDQPQHF. Written as DNA, the CDR3 is TGCGCCAGCAGCCAAGGCTGGGGGGATCAGCCCCAGCATTTT.

This chain uses TRBV5-8 with TRBJ2-7; possibly TRBD1 for D (6 bases). V was pared by 2 bases and J by 5 bases, with 11 bases between. Germline V lookup: CDR1 SGHTS, CDR2 YDEGEE. CDR3 length equals 13 residues. The CDR3 DNA reads TGTGCCAGCAGCTTAAGGGGGAGCGACGAGCAGTACTTC. It encodes CASSLRGSDEQYF.

The chain recombines TRBV29-1 with TRBJ2-3, with TRBD2 as a possible D gene (6 bases). Germline lookup yields CDR1 SQVTM and CDR2 ANQGSEA. The V end lost 4 bases, the J end lost 0 bases, and 11 bases lay between the germline ends. CDR3 length: 14 residues. The CDR3 protein is CSVGRGLSTDTQYF. The DNA for the CDR3 is TGCAGCGTTGGAAGGGGACTTAGCACAGATACGCAGTATTTT.

This clone was recorded only once. An end of the junction does not agree with germline; a read error may underlie this. Distinct nucleotide sequences in the sample also encode this CDR3. The chain is built from TRBV7-8 and TRBJ1-1; weak D call: TRBD1 (5 bases). CDR3 length equals 13 residues. Per germline, CDR1 SGHVS and CDR2 FQNEAQ. DNA for the CDR3: TGTGCCAGCAGCGGGGGGGAGAAAACTGAGGCTTTCTTT. It yields the protein CASSGGEKTEAFF.

This chain joins TRBV7-9 and TRBJ2-5, with 8 bases fitting TRBD1. V shed 1 base and J 3 bases; nucleotides not matched to a gene: 7. The CDR3 is made up of 16 amino acids. CDR1 is SEHNR, CDR2 FQNEAQ, per germline (reference sequence). Written as DNA, the CDR3 is TGTGCCAGCAGCTTAGTCAGGACAGGGTGGGAAGAGACCCAGTACTTC. Its translation: CASSLVRTGWEETQYF.